What follows are 21 T cell receptor beta chains derived from one specimen sequenced in a study of blood T cell repertoires in COVID-19. Here immunoSEQ multiplex PCR was the method, and the copy in TCRdb shows in-frame clones only, minus some. The data hold 160,000 or so clones, with about four fifths observed a single time. Input material: PBMCs or T cells enriched from blood (not recorded which). The receptors shown here come from a woman in her sixties or seventies who had recovered from COVID-19.

The chain couples TRBV5-5 to TRBJ2-5, with a tentative D call TRBD1 (6 bases). Looked up from germline, CDR1 is SGHKS and CDR2 is YYEKEE (reference sequence). V shed 3 bases and J shed 2 bases, with 8 bases lying between them. This CDR3 comprises 13 residues. The CDR3 nucleotides are TGTGCCAGCAGCTGGACAGTACAAGAGACCCAGTACTTC. Encoded protein: CASSWTVQETQYF.

In regard to this clone: Other DNA sequences in this specimen translate into the identical CDR3. The chain combines TRBV9 with TRBJ2-1; 11 nucleotides agree with TRBD2. CDR1 is SGDLS and CDR2 is YYNGEE in the germline V gene. V trimming: 0 bases; J trimming: 4 bases; junction bases outside the gene matches: 0. The CDR3 sequence is 15 residues long. Written as DNA, the CDR3 is TGTGCCAGCAGCGTAGTAGCGGGGGGGTACAATGAGCAGTTCTTC. Translating gives CASSVVAGGYNEQFF.

This chain links TRBV3-1 (or the pseudogene TRBV3-2) with TRBJ1-1; D is unresolved. Trimming removed 1 base at V and 0 bases at J, with 15 bases between. Germline CDR1 reads LGHDT; CDR2 reads YNNKEL (reference sequence). This CDR3 has 17 residues. CDR3 nucleotides: TGTGCCAGCAGCCAAGTAGGAGGGAACACCTTGAACACTGAAGCTTTCTTT. Translation gives CASSQVGGNTLNTEAFF.

This rearrangement joins TRBV7-2 to TRBJ2-7; 7 nucleotides align to TRBD2. The V segment lost 4 bases and the J segment 3 bases; nucleotides outside the gene matches: 9. The CDR3 is 15 residues long. Germline CDR1 SGHTA, CDR2 FQGNSA. In nucleotides, the CDR3 is TGTGCCAGCAGCTACTCTGGGGGGGGTGTCTACGAGCAGTACTTC. Residues: CASSYSGGGVYEQYF.

This clone has just a few counts. V usage is TRBV6-2 or TRBV6-3 and J usage is TRBJ1-6; TRBD1 agrees at 7 bases. This CDR3 is built from 20 residues. From germline, CDR1 is MNHEY and CDR2 SVGEGT. The ends lost 4 bases at V and 4 bases at J; junction bases unmatched: 19. The CDR3 bases are TGTGCCAGCAGTTCGGGTATCTCAGGGGGGATATTGGTGTATAATTCACCCCTCCACTTT. It encodes CASSSGISGGILVYNSPLHF.

This clone was seen just once. The chain employs TRBV6-1 and TRBJ1-2; a weak D match, TRBD1 (6 bases). The germline gives CDR1 MNHNS, CDR2 SASEGT. Trimming removed 2 bases from V and 6 bases from J, with 16 bases in between. The CDR3 runs to 15 residues. The CDR3, as DNA: TGTGCCAGCAGTGAATTCAATCAGGGGTTCGATGGCTACACCTTC. It is translated as CASSEFNQGFDGYTF.

The chain recombines TRBV7-3 with TRBJ2-1; TRBD1 matches at 10 bases. Germline loops: CDR1 SGHTA, CDR2 FQGTGA. This CDR3 contains 15 residues. The J segment lost 8 bases and the V segment lost 5 bases, leaving 9 bases of the junction unmatched. CDR3 protein: CASSGAGTGVDEQFF. The CDR3 region has the DNA TGTGCCAGCAGCGGAGCCGGGACAGGGGTGGATGAGCAGTTCTTC.

This chain uses TRBV6-6 with TRBJ1-5; D perhaps matches TRBD1 (5 bases). V lost 0 bases and J 7 bases, leaving 16 bases between the germline ends. The CDR3 runs to 16 residues. Germline CDR1 and CDR2: MNHNY and SVGAGI (reference sequence). CDR3 amino acids: CASSYSDGPGIQPQHF. As DNA, the CDR3 is TGTGCCAGCAGTTACTCTGACGGTCCAGGGATCCAGCCCCAGCATTTT.

This rearrangement joins TRBV7-2 to TRBJ1-2, with TRBD1 as a possible D gene (6 bases). Germline lookup yields CDR1 SGHTA and CDR2 FQGNSA. With 2 bases removed from V and 6 bases from J, the gap between germline ends came to 25 bases. This CDR3 region has 18 residues. CDR3 sequence: CASSLWGLGQFPSDGYTF. CDR3 bases: TGTGCCAGCAGCTTATGGGGCCTAGGACAGTTCCCCAGCGATGGCTACACCTTC.

The V gene is TRBV19, the J gene TRBJ1-6; 11 positions match TRBD1. V lost 9 bases and J lost 3; bases outside the gene matches: 4. From germline, CDR1 is LNHDA and CDR2 SQIVND (reference sequence). The CDR3 contains 15 residues. This CDR3 reads CASRTGGLYNSPLHF. CDR3 nucleotide sequence: TGTGCCAGCAGGACAGGGGGCCTCTATAATTCACCCCTCCACTTT.

The chain carries TRBV12-3 or TRBV12-4 and TRBJ1-3; D gene ambiguous. V gave up 8 bases and J gave up 7 bases, with 12 bases separating them. This CDR3 comprises 12 residues. The CDR3 nucleotides are TGTGCCAGCGTCAAATTCGGTAACACCATATATTTT. It specifies CASVKFGNTIYF.

In its sample, this clone was seen once. The rearrangement joins TRBV7-8 to TRBJ2-7; 8 nucleotides match TRBD1. V gave up 0 bases and J gave up 0 bases; unmatched junction bases: 7. CDR1 and CDR2 (germline): SGHVS, FQNEAQ. The CDR3 loop spans 17 amino acids. CDR3 in amino acids: CASSLAGTGAYSYEQYF. CDR3 in DNA: TGTGCCAGCAGCTTAGCTGGGACAGGTGCTTACTCCTACGAGCAGTACTTC.

There are a few counts of this clone. This chain uses TRBV4-2 with TRBJ1-4; D is unresolved. Between the trimmed V and J ends, which lost 0 bases and 5 bases, there was a span of 10 bases. This CDR3 is built from 15 residues. Looked up from germline, CDR1 is LGHNA and CDR2 is YNFKEQ. The CDR3 reads CASSQDQLINEKLFF. CDR3 bases: TGTGCCAGCAGCCAAGACCAACTAATAAATGAAAAACTGTTTTTT.

V gene TRBV5-6 combines with J gene TRBJ2-6, with TRBD2 as a possible D gene (6 bases). The germline CDR1 and CDR2 sequences are SGHDT and YYEEEE. This CDR3 spans 19 amino acids. V lost 1 base and J 0 bases, leaving 17 bases between the germline ends. The CDR3 sequence: CASSLWDSFLSSGANVLTF. CDR3 DNA sequence: TGTGCCAGCAGCTTGTGGGACTCGTTTCTGAGCTCTGGGGCCAACGTCCTGACTTTC.

Comments on this clone: An end of the junction does not agree with germline; a read error may underlie this. V usage is TRBV3-1 (or the pseudogene TRBV3-2) and J usage is TRBJ2-1; no clear D gene. CDR1 is LGHDT and CDR2 is YNNKEL in the germline V gene (reference sequence). This CDR3 is 10 amino acids long. CDR3 DNA: TGTGCCAGCAGAGATACAGTACTGATCTTC. Protein sequence: CASRDTVLIF.

J is TRBJ1-2 and V is TRBV5-1, with D unresolved. Germline V gene lookup returns CDR1 SGHRS and CDR2 YFSETQ. V was shortened by 0 bases and J by 4 bases, with 7 bases between the two germline ends. The CDR3 totals 13 residues. The CDR3 region has the DNA TGCGCCAGCAGCTTGGACAGTTCCTATGGCTACACCTTC. Translated, it gives CASSLDSSYGYTF.

The chain carries TRBV25-1 and TRBJ2-7; weak D call: TRBD2 (6 bases). Trimming removed 1 base at V and 3 bases at J, with 10 bases between. Germline V gives CDR1 MGHDK, CDR2 SYGVNS. The CDR3 contains 14 residues. This CDR3 reads CASSEFLGGYEQYF. The CDR3 bases are TGTGCCAGCAGTGAATTTCTGGGGGGCTACGAGCAGTACTTC.

The sample holds one count of this clone. The chain recombines TRBV13 with TRBJ2-7; possibly TRBD1 for D (5 bases). There are 13 residues in the CDR3. V lost 5 bases to trimming and J lost 3 bases, with 11 bases between them. From germline, CDR1 is PRHDT and CDR2 FYEKMQ (reference sequence). CDR3 nucleotides: TGTGCCAGCAGCCCCGCCAGGGTCTACGAGCAGTACTTC. Its protein is CASSPARVYEQYF.

A single count supports this clone. The chain joins TRBV5-6 to TRBJ1-1; TRBD1 aligns across 8 bases. Per germline, CDR1 SGHDT and CDR2 YYEEEE. The length of the CDR3 is 15 residues. V trimming: 4 bases; J trimming: 0 bases; junction bases outside the gene matches: 5. CDR3 sequence: CASSPRGLLNTEAFF. CDR3 nucleotide sequence: TGTGCCAGCAGCCCCAGGGGGCTCTTGAACACTGAAGCTTTCTTT.

The V and J genes are TRBV30 and TRBJ2-3; 7 bases agree with TRBD1. Per germline, CDR1 GTSNPN and CDR2 SVGIG (reference sequence). The CDR3 is made up of 13 amino acids. The ends lost 3 bases at V and 2 bases at J; junction bases unmatched: 2. The CDR3 region has the DNA TGTGCCTGGAGCCAGGGGGACACAGATACGCAGTATTTT. The encoded protein is CAWSQGDTDTQYF.

The chain combines TRBV5-1 with TRBJ2-3; D not certain. Germline-derived CDR1 and CDR2 are SGHRS and YFSETQ. This CDR3 has 12 residues. Deletions cut 7 bases from V and 6 bases from J, with 12 bases between. The CDR3 here is CASHRHEDTQYF. The CDR3 DNA is TGCGCCAGCCACAGACATGAGGATACGCAGTATTTT.